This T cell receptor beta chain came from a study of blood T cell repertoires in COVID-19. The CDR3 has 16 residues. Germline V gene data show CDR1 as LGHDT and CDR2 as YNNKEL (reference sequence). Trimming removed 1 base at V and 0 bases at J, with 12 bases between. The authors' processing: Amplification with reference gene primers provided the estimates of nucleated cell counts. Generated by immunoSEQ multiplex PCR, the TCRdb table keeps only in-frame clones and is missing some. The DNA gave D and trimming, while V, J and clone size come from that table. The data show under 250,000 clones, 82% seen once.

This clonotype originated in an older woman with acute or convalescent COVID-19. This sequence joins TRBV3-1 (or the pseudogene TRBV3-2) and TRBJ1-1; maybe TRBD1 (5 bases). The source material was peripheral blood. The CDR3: CASSQGTLEMNTEAFF. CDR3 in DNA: TGTGCCAGCAGCCAAGGGACACTGGAGATGAACACTGAAGCTTTCTTT.